These 9 T cell receptor beta chains were all obtained from the same sample, sequenced in a study of blood T cell repertoires in COVID-19. Using immunoSEQ multiplex PCR, the repertoire was profiled, and TCRdb retains in-frame clones only, with some absent. Among some 31,000 clones listed, about 92% were seen once. Material: peripheral blood. The receptor set was obtained from a man in his fifties or sixties with active COVID-19.

V usage is TRBV6-5 and J usage is TRBJ2-7; TRBD1 matches 9 bases. CDR1 MNHEY and CDR2 SVGAGI come from the germline V gene. V gave up 4 bases and J gave up 6 bases; unmatched junction bases: 10. The CDR3 sequence is 15 residues long. CDR3 sequence: CASSWGNRGLGEQYF. CDR3 DNA sequence: TGTGCCAGCAGTTGGGGAAACAGGGGGCTCGGCGAGCAGTACTTC.

The chain uses TRBV19 and TRBJ1-2; TRBD1 matches at 8 bases. Losses at the gene ends were 5 bases for V and 2 bases for J; bases not matched to a gene: 4. Germline V gives CDR1 LNHDA, CDR2 SQIVND (reference sequence). The CDR3 is 14 residues long. The CDR3, as DNA: TGTGCCAGTAGTGGACAGGGCAACAACTATGGCTACACCTTC. Translated: CASSGQGNNYGYTF.

The genes are TRBV28 and TRBJ2-3; D is possibly TRBD1 (6 bases). Per the germline V gene, CDR1 is MDHEN and CDR2 is SYDVKM. The V end lost 3 bases, the J end lost 3 bases, and 16 bases lay between the germline ends. The CDR3 length is 16 residues. CDR3 amino acids: CASSFGQGMRTDTQYF. In nucleotides, the CDR3 is TGTGCCAGCAGTTTTGGGCAGGGGATGAGGACAGATACGCAGTATTTT.

This chain uses TRBV14 with TRBJ2-1, with 10 bases fitting TRBD1. Germline CDR1 reads SGHDN; CDR2 reads FVKESK. The junction had 11 bases not matched to a gene; V was cut back by 0 bases and J by 6 bases. The CDR3 runs 18 residues. CDR3 coding DNA: TGTGCCAGCAGCCAAGAATTTGTGTTGGGACAGGGGCCCAATGAGCAGTTCTTC. It codes for CASSQEFVLGQGPNEQFF.

This chain uses TRBV6-6 with TRBJ2-3; 7 nucleotides line up with TRBD2. The CDR3 contains 13 residues. Germline CDR1 is MNHNY and CDR2 is SVGAGI (reference sequence). Losses at the gene ends were 4 bases for V and 5 bases for J; bases not matched to a gene: 3. The CDR3 DNA is TGTGCCAGCAGTTTCGGGGGGAGAGATACGCAGTATTTT. It encodes CASSFGGRDTQYF.

V and J are TRBV4-2 and TRBJ2-3, with D possibly matching TRBD1 (6 bases). This CDR3 spans 15 amino acids. V was trimmed by 0 bases and J by 3 bases, leaving 10 bases between them. CDR1 is LGHNA and CDR2 is YNFKEQ in the germline V gene. CDR3 sequence (DNA): TGTGCCAGCAGCCAAGACAGGGGAGCGACAGATACGCAGTATTTT. Encoded protein: CASSQDRGATDTQYF.

The chain combines TRBV7-3 with TRBJ2-1, with TRBD2 matching over 8 bases. This CDR3 has 17 amino acids. V shed 0 bases, J shed 5 bases, and the junction held 9 bases outside the gene matches. Germline V lookup: CDR1 SGHTA, CDR2 FQGTGA. CDR3 in amino acids: CASSLTQGLGADNEQFF. The CDR3 DNA reads TGTGCCAGCAGCTTAACCCAGGGACTAGGAGCGGACAATGAGCAGTTCTTC.

The DNA of the CDR3 is TGTGCCAGCAGTTTATTTTTTGATGTTGGTGGGGACAGGGGGTTCGGAAAACTGTTTTTT. This gives the protein CASSLFFDVGGDRGFGKLFF. This sequence joins TRBV27 and TRBJ1-4, with 11 bases identical to TRBD1. Germline V gene sequence: CDR1 MNHEY, CDR2 SMNVEV (reference sequence). Germline trimming cut 1 base from V and 10 bases from J; bases unmatched to any gene: 20. The CDR3 runs to 20 residues.

The J gene is TRBJ2-1, the V gene TRBV2; TRBD2 agrees at 11 bases. The CDR3 covers 15 residues. Per the germline V gene, CDR1 is SNHLY and CDR2 is FYNNEI. V trimming: 6 bases; J trimming: 4 bases; junction bases outside the gene matches: 5. The CDR3 here is CASRPGTSGYNEQFF. CDR3 coding DNA: TGTGCCAGCAGACCCGGGACTAGCGGTTACAATGAGCAGTTCTTC.